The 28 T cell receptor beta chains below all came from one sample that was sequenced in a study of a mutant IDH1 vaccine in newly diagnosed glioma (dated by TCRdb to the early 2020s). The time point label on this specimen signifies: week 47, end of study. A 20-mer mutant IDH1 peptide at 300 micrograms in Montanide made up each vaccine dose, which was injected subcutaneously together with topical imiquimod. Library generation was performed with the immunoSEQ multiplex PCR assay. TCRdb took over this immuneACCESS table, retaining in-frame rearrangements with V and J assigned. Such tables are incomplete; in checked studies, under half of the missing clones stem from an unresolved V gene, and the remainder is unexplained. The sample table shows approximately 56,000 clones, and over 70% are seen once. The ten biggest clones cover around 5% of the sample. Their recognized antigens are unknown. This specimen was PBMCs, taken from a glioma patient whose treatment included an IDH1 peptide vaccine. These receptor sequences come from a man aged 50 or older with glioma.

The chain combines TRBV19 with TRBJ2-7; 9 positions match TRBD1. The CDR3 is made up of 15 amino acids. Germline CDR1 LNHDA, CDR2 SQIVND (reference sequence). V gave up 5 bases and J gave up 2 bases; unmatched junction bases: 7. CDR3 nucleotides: TGTGCCAGTAGTCCCGGACAGGGGAGGGCCTACGAGCAGTACTTC. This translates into CASSPGQGRAYEQYF.

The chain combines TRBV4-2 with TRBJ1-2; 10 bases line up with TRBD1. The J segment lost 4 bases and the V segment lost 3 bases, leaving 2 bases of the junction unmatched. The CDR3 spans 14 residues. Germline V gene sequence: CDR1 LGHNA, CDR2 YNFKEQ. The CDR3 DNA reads TGTGCCAGCAGCCACGGACAGGGGGGCTATGGCTACACCTTC. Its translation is CASSHGQGGYGYTF.

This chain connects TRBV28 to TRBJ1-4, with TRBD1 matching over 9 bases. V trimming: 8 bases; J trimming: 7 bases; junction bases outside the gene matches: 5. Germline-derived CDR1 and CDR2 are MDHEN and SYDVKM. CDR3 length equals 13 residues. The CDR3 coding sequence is TGTGCCAGCCGGGAACAGGGGGCTGAAAAACTGTTTTTT. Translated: CASREQGAEKLFF.

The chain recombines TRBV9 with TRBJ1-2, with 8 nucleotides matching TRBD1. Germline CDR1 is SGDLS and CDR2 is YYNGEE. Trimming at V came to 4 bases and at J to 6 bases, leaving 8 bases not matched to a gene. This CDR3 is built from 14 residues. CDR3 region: CASSISTGVDGYTF. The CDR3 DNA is TGTGCCAGCAGCATTTCGACAGGGGTGGATGGCTACACCTTC.

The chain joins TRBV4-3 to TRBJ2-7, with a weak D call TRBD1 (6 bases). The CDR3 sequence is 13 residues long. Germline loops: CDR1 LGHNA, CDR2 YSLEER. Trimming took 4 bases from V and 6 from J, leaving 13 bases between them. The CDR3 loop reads CASSPGAGGEQYF. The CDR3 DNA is TGCGCCAGCAGCCCAGGGGCGGGCGGCGAGCAGTACTTC.

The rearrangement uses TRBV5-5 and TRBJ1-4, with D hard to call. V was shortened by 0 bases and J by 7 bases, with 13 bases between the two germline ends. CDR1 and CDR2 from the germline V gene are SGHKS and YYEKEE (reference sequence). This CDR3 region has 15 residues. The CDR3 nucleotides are TGTGCCAGCAGCTTGGAGGGCAGCCGAAGTGAAAAACTGTTTTTT. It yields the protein CASSLEGSRSEKLFF.

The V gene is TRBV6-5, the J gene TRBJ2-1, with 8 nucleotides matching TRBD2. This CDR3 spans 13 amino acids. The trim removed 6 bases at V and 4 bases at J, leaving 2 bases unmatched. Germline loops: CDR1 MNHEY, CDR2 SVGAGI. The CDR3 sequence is CASRSGGYNEQFF. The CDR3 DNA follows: TGTGCCAGCAGATCGGGGGGGTACAATGAGCAGTTCTTC.

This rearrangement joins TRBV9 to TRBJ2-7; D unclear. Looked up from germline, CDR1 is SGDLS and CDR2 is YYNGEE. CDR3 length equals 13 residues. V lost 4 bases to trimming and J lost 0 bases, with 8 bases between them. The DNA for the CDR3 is TGTGCCAGCAGCTCCGGTGACTCCTACGAGCAGTACTTC. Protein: CASSSGDSYEQYF.

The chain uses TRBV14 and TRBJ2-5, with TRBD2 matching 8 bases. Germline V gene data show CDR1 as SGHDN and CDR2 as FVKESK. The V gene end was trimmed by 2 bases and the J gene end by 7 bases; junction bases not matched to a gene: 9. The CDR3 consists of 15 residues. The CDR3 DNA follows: TGTGCCAGCAGCCAACATAGCGGGGCTCGGGGGACCCAGTACTTC. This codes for CASSQHSGARGTQYF.

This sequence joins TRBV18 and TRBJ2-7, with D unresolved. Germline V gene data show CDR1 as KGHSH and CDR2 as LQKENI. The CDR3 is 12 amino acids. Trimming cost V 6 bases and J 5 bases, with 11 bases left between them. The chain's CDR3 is CASSPTYDEQYF. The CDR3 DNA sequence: TGTGCCAGCTCCCCCACTTACGACGAGCAGTACTTC.

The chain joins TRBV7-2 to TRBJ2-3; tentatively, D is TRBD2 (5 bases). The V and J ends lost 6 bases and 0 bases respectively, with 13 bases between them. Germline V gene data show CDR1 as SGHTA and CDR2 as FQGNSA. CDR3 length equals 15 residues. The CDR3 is CASSLLGLSTDTQYF. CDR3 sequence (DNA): TGTGCCAGCAGTTTGTTAGGACTTAGCACAGATACGCAGTATTTT.

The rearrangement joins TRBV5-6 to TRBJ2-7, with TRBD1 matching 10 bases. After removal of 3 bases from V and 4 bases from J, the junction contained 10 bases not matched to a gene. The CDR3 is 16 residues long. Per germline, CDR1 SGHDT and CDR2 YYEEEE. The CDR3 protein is CASSSLAGQGFYEQYF. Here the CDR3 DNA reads TGTGCCAGCAGCTCCCTTGCGGGACAGGGGTTTTACGAGCAGTACTTC.

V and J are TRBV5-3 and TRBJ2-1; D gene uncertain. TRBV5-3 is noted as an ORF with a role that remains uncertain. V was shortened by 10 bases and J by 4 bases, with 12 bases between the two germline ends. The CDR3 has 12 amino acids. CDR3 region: CAPFPRYNEQFF. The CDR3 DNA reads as TGTGCCCCCTTTCCGCGATACAATGAGCAGTTCTTC.

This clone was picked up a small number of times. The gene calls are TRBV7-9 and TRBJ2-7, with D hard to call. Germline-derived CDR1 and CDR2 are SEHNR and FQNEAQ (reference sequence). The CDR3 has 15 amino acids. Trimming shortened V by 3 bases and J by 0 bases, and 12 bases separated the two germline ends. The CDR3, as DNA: TGTGCCAGCAGCTTCCCCGGGTCCAGCTCCTACGAGCAGTACTTC. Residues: CASSFPGSSSYEQYF.

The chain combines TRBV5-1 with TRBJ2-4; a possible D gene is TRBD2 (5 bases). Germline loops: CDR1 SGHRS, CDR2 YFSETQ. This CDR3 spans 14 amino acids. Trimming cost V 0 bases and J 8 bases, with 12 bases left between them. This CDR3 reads CASSLAEMRDIQYF. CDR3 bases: TGCGCCAGCAGCTTGGCCGAAATGAGGGACATTCAGTACTTC.

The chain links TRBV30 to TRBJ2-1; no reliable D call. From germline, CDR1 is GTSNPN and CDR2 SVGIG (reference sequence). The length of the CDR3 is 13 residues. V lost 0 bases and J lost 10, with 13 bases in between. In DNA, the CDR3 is TGTGCCTGGAGTGTACTGTCCCAAAGCGAGCAGTTCTTC. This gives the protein CAWSVLSQSEQFF.

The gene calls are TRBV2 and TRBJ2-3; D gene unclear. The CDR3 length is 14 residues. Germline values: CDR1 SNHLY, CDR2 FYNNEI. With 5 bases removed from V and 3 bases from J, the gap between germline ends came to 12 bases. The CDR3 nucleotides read TGTGCCAGCAGTCGGTCCCAGCAAACAGATACGCAGTATTTT. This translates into CASSRSQQTDTQYF.

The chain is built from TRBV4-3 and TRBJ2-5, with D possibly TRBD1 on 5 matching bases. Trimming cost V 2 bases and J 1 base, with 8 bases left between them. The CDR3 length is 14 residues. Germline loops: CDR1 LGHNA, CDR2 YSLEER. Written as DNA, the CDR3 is TGCGCCAGCAGCCAACAGGGTTCCCAAGAGACCCAGTACTTC. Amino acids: CASSQQGSQETQYF.

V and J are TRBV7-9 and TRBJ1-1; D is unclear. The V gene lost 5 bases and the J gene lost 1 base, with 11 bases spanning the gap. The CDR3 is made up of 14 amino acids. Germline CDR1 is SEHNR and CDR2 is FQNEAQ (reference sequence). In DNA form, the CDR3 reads TGTGCCAGCAGCCCGAATTCGGGGAACACTGAAGCTTTCTTT. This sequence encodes CASSPNSGNTEAFF.

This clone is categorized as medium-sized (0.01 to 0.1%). The CDR3 nucleotides read TGTGCCAGCAGTTTTGGAGAAACCTACGAGCAGTACTTC. Encoded protein: CASSFGETYEQYF. The V call is TRBV7-8, the J call TRBJ2-7; D remains unclear. Germline CDR1 and CDR2: SGHVS and FQNEAQ. This CDR3 is built from 13 residues. V gave up 6 bases and J gave up 2 bases, with 11 bases separating them.

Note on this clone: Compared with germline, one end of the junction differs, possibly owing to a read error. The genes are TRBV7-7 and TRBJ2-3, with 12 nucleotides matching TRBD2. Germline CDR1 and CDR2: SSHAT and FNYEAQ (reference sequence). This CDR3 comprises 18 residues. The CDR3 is CASSPGFLAGGLPDTQYF. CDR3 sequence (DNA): TGTGCTAGCAGCCCAGGGTTCCTAGCGGGGGGGCTGCCAGATACGCAGTATTTT.

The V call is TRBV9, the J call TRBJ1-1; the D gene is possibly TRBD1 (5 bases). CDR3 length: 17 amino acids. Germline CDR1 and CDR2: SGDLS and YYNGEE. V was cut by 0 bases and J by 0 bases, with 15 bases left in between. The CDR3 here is CASSVAVLGGMNTEAFF. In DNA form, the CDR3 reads TGTGCCAGCAGCGTAGCGGTTCTGGGGGGAATGAACACTGAAGCTTTCTTT. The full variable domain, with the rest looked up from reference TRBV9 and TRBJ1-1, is DSGVTQTPKHLITATGQRVTLRCSPRSGDLSVYWYQQSLDQGLQFLIQYYNGEERAKGNILERFSAQQFPDLHSELNLSSLELGDSALYFCASSVAVLGGMNTEAFFGQGTRLTVV.

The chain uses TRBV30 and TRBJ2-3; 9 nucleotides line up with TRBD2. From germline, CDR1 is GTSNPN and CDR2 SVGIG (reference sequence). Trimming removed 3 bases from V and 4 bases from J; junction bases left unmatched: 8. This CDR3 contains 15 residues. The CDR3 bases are TGTGCCTGGAGCTTGGGGGCGGGGGGGCCAGATACGCAGTATTTT. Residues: CAWSLGAGGPDTQYF.

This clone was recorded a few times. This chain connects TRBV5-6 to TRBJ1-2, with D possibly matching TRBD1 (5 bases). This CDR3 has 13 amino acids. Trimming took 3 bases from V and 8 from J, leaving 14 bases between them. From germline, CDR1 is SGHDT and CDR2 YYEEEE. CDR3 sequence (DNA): TGTGCCAGCAGCTCAGGGACCCGTGGGGGCTACACCTTC. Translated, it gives CASSSGTRGGYTF.

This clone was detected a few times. CDR3 in amino acids: CASSISEGNTIYF. As DNA, the CDR3 is TGTGCCAGTAGTATATCGGAGGGAAACACCATATATTTT. J is TRBJ1-3 and V is TRBV19; D ambiguous. The CDR3 length is 13 residues. Per the germline V gene, CDR1 is LNHDA and CDR2 is SQIVND (reference sequence). Trimming cost V 2 bases and J 4 bases, with 6 bases left between them.

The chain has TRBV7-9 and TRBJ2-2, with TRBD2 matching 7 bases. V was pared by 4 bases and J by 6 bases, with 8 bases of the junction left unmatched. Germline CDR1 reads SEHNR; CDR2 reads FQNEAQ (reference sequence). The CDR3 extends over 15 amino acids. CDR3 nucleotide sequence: TGTGCCAGCAGCTCCCTCAGCGCGGGGGCCGGGGAGCTGTTTTTT. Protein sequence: CASSSLSAGAGELFF.

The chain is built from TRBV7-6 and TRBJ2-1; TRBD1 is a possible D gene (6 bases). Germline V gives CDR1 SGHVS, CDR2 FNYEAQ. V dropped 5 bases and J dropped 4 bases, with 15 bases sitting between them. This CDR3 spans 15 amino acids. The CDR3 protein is CASSLGQGFYNEQFF. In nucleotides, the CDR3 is TGTGCCAGCAGCCTGGGGCAGGGGTTTTACAATGAGCAGTTCTTC.

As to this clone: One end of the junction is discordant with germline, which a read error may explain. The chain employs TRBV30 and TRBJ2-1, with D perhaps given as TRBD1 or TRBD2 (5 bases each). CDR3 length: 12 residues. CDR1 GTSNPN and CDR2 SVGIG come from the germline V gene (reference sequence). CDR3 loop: CAWTYLTGPPIF. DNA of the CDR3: TGTGCCTGGACATACCTGACGGGACCGCCGATCTTC. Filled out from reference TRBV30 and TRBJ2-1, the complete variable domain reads SQTIHQWPATLVQPVGSPLSLECTVEGTSNPNLYWYRQAAGRGLQLLFYSVGIGQISSEVPQNLSASRPQDRQFILSSKKLLLSDSGFYLCAWTYLTGPPIFGPGTRLTVL.